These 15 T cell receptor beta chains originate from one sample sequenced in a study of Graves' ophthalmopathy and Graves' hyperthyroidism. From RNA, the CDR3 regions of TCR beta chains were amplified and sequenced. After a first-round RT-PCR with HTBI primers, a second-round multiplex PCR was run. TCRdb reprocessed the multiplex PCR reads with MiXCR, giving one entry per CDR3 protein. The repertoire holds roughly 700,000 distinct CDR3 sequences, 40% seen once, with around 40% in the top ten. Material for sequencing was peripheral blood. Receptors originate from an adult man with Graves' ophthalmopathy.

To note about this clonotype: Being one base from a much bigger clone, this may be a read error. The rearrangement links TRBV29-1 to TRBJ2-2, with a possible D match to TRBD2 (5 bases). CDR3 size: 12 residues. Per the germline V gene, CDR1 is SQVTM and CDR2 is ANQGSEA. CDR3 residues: CSVESITGEPFF. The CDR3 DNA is TGCAGCGTTGAAAGTATCACCGGGGAGCCGTTTTTT.

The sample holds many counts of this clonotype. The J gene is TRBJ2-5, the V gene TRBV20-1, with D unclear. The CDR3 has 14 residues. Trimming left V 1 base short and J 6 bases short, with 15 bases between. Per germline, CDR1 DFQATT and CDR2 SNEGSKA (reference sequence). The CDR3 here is CSARVGVPVQTQYF. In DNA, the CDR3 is TGCAGTGCTAGAGTCGGAGTCCCAGTTCAGACCCAGTACTTC.

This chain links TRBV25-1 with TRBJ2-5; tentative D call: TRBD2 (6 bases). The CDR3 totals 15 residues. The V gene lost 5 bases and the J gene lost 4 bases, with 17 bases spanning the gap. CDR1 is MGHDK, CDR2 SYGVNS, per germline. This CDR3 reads CASSSQDPGVETQYF. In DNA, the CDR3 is TGTGCCAGCAGTTCCCAGGACCCGGGGGTAGAGACCCAGTACTTC. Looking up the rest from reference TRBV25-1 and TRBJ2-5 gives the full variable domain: EADIYQTPRYLVIGTGKKITLECSQTMGHDKMYWYQQDPGMELHLIHYSYGVNSTEKGDLSSESTVSRIRTEHFPLTLESARPSHTSQYLCASSSQDPGVETQYFGPGTRLLVL.

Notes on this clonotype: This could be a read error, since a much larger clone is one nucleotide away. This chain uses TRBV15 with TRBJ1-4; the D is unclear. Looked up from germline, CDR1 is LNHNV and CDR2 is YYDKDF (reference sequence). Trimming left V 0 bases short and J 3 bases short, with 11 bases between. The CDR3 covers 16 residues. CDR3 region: CATSRDQSAANEKLFF. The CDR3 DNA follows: TGTGCCACCAGCAGAGATCAAAGTGCGGCTAATGAAAAACTGTTTTTT.

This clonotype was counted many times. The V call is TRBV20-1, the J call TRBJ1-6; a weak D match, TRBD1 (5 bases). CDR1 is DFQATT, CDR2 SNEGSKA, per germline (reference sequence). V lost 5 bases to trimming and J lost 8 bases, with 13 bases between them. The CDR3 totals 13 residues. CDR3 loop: CSAGGRGHSPLHF. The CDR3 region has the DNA TGCAGTGCTGGGGGACGCGGACATTCACCCCTCCACTTT.

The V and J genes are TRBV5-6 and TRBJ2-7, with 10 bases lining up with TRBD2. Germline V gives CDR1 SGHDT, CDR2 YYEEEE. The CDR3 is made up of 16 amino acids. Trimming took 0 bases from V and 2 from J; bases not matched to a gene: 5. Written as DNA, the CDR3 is TGTGCCAGCAGCTTGGGAATACTAGCGGGGACCTACGAGCAGTACTTC. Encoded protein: CASSLGILAGTYEQYF.

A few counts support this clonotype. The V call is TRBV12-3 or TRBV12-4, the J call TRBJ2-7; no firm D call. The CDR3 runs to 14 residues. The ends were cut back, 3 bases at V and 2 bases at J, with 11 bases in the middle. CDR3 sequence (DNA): TGTGCCAGCAGTTTTACAGCTACCCCCTACGAGCAGTACTTC. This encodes CASSFTATPYEQYF.

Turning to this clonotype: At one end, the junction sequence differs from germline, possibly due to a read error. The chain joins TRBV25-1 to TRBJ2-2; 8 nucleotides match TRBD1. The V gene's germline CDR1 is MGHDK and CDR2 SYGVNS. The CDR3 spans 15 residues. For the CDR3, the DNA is TGTGCCAGCAGCTTAGGACAGGGCCTCACCGGGGAGCTGTCTTTT. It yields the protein CASSLGQGLTGELSF.

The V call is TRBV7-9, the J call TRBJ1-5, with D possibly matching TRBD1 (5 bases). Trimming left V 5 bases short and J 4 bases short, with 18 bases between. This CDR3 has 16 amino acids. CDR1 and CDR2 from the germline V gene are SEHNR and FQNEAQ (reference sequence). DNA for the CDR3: TGTGCCAGCAGCACCAGCGTTGGCGGGGGAAATCAGCCCCAGCATTTT. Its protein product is CASSTSVGGGNQPQHF.

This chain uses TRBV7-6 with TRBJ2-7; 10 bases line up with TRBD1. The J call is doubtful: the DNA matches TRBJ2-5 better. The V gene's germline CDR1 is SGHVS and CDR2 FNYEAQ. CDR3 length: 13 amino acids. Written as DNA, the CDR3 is TGTGCCAGCGCGGACAGGGGGACGAGGACCCAGTACTTC. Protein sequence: CASADRGTRTQYF.

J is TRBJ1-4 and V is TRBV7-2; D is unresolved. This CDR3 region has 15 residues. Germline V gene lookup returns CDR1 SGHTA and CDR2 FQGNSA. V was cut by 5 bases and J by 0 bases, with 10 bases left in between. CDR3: CASSQDEATNEKLFF. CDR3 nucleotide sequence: TGTGCCAGCAGCCAAGATGAAGCAACTAATGAAAAACTGTTTTTT.

The CDR3 reads CASSRTGTSVGQETQYF. As DNA, the CDR3 is TGTGCCAGCAGCAGAACCGGGACTAGCGTAGGACAAGAGACCCAGTACTTC. The V gene is TRBV10-3, the J gene TRBJ2-5, with TRBD2 matching over 10 bases. The CDR3 runs 17 residues. J was trimmed by 2 bases and V by 10 bases; bases with no gene match: 16. Germline V lookup: CDR1 ENHRY, CDR2 SYGVKD.

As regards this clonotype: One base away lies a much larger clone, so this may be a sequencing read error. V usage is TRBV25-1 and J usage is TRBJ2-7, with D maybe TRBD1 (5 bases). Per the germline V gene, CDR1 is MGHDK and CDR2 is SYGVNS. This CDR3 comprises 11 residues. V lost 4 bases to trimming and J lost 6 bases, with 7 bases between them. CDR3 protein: CASSGGAEQYF. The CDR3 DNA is TGTGCCAGCAGTGGTGGGGCCGAGCAGTACTTC.

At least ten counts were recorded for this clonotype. CDR3 region: CASQARANTGELFF. The CDR3 DNA follows: TGTGCCAGCCAGGCGAGGGCGAACACCGGGGAGCTGTTTTTT. The chain uses TRBV2 and TRBJ2-2, with D possibly TRBD2 on 5 matching bases. This CDR3 has 14 amino acids. From germline, CDR1 is SNHLY and CDR2 FYNNEI. The V end lost 8 bases, the J end lost 0 bases, and 10 bases lay between the germline ends.

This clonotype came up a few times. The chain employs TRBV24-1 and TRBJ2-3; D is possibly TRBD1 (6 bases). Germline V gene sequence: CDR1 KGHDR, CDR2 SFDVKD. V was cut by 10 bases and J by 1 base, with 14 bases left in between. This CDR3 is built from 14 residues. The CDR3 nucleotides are TGTGCCACAGAGGACAGAAGGGGCACAGATACGCAGTATTTT. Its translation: CATEDRRGTDTQYF.